A selection of T cell receptor beta chains follows, all from one sample in a study of beta chain features in type 1 diabetes. Profiled with immunoSEQ multiplex PCR; TCRdb holds only in-frame clones, not every one. The table shows about 280,000 clones, with over 12% occurring only once. Source material: naive CD4+ T cells from blood. Receptor source: a man between 18 and 35 years old with type 1 diabetes. The CDR3 runs from the conserved cysteine through the conserved F or W. Each record gives: V gene, clone size, J gene, D gene, CDR3 DNA, CDR3 protein. The D gene is left open where the match is weak. Clone size appears in some rows only: once, few, many, or a class for an expanded clone.

TRBV14	few	TRBJ2-3	NA	TGTGCCAGCAGCCATAGGGACTTTGCAGGTGGTACGCAGTATTTT	CASSHRDFAGGTQYF
TRBV28	once	TRBJ1-1	NA	TGTGCCAGCAGTTTAACCTCCCGGACAGACGAAGCTTTCTTT	CASSLTSRTDEAFF
TRBV30	NA	TRBJ1-5	NA	TGTGCCTGGAGTGTACCCAGTAGCAATCAGCCCCAGCATTTT	CAWSVPSSNQPQHF
TRBV5-1	NA	TRBJ2-7	TRBD2	TGCGCCAGCAGCACCACTAGCGGAACCTACGAGCAGTACTTC	CASSTTSGTYEQYF
TRBV5-1	few	TRBJ1-2	NA	TGCGCCAGCAGCCTCGGCGGCAACTATGGCTACACCTTC	CASSLGGNYGYTF
TRBV2	NA	TRBJ1-5	TRBD1	TGTGCCAGTGGAGCGGACAGGGCACTTTATAGCAATCAGCCCCAGCATTTT	CASGADRALYSNQPQHF
TRBV4-1	few	TRBJ2-3	NA	TGCGCCAGCAGCCAAGATCGGAGGAACGGCCTTAGCACAGATACGCAGTATTTT	CASSQDRRNGLSTDTQYF
TRBV13	NA	TRBJ1-1	TRBD1	TGTGCCAGCAGCACCGGGACAGTGGGCCCAGCTTTCTTT	CASSTGTVGPAFF
TRBV6-5	NA	TRBJ1-5	TRBD1	TGTGCCAGCAGGCTTCGGGACAGGGGGGGACAGCCCCAGCATTTT	CASRLRDRGGQPQHF
TRBV6-6	few	TRBJ2-7	TRBD2	TGTGCCAGCAGTTACGGGACTAGGAACTACGAGCAGTACTTC	CASSYGTRNYEQYF
TRBV11-2	few	TRBJ2-5	TRBD2	TGTGCCAGCAGCCATATAGCGGGGGGAAAAGAGACCCAGTACTTC	CASSHIAGGKETQYF
TRBV7-2	few	TRBJ2-7	NA	TGTGCCAGCAGCTTAGCAGGGGTCTACGAGCAGTACTTC	CASSLAGVYEQYF
TRBV27	NA	TRBJ1-6	NA	TGTGCCAGCAGTTCCCCACCGAGGCATTCACCCCTCCACTTT	CASSSPPRHSPLHF